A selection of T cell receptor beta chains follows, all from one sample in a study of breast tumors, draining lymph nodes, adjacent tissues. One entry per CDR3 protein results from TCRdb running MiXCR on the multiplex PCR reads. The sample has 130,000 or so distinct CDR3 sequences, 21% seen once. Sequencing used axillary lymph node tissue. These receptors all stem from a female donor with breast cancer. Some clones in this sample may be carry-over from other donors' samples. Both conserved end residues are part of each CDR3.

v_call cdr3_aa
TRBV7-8 CASSFDARGANQPQHF
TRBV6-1 CASSEIPGLAEGNEQFF
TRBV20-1 CSASLASGGGTDTQYF
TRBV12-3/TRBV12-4 CASSLIGQPNQPQHF
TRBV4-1 CASSQGTIQETQYF
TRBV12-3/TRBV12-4 CASSPGTGEYEQYF
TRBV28 CASSKTSLGGYEQYF
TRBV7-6 CASSFTEATDTQYF
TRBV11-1 CSSSLDVYSGNTIYF
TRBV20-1 CSAEGRSDEAFF
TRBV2 CASSGQVYGYTF
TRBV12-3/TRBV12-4 CASSFSGANTGELFF
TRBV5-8 CASSSIAGSSYNEQFF
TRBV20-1 CSAIFPGSGNTIYF
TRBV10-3 CAISESGTYGYTF
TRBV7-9 CASSLPRYSRRTDTKYF
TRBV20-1 CSAKNPGGALSGYTF
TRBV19 CASSPRTREKLFF
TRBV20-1 CSARSGLAGHSYEQYF
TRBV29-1 CSVQGARNQPQHF
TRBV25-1 CASEKGDAGSPLHF
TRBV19 CASSKGGGVSYNEQFF
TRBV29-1 CSVEVRGKAALEETQYF
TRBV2 CASRVPGLAGGLDTGELFF
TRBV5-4 CASSLGITGGLFF
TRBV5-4 CASISGANVLTF
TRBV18 CASSPLAFKAGELFF
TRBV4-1 CASSQVSTHSGNTIYF
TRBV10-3 CAISESRNQPQHF
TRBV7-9 CASSYTRIINNEQFF
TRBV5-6 CASSLKYTQYF
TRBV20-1 CSAGKDRAYSNQPQHF
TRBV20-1 CSAEPVLQGYGYTF
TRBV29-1 CSVAISGQGTDTQYF
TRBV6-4 CASSDLLRNTGELFF
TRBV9 CASSEGTADTQYF
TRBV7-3 CASSFGGILNNEQFF
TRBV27 CASSRGDNTDTQYF
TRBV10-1 CASGDGFSGNTIYF
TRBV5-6 CASSYRAPSGNTIYF
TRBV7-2 CASSLRPTNQPQHF
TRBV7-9 CASSPTTGTSGRAYEQYF
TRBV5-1 CAGSIGQGNQPQHF
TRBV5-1 CASSPRPSSGNTIYF